Each of the 19 T cell receptor beta chains below was sequenced from the same sample in a study of OX40 agonist ivuxolimab in advanced cancers. Assay: immunoSEQ multiplex PCR; the TCRdb copy retains only in-frame clones and omits some. The sample records approximately 96,000 clones, 80% to 95% being singletons. Sequences were derived from CD4+ or CD8+ T cells sorted from blood, sampled in a trial of the OX40 agonist ivuxolimab. The receptors were sampled from an adult with an advanced solid tumor such as melanoma, head and neck, liver or kidney cancer.

The chain employs TRBV7-2 and TRBJ1-2, with D hard to call. CDR1 is SGHTA, CDR2 FQGNSA, per germline. The CDR3 runs to 12 residues. V was cut by 8 bases and J by 7 bases, with 14 bases left in between. The DNA of the CDR3 is TGTGCCAGCTCGGCAAACTGGGCTGGCTACACCTTC. Protein: CASSANWAGYTF.

V and J are TRBV19 and TRBJ1-1; no clear D gene. The CDR3 length is 15 residues. Germline V gene sequence: CDR1 LNHDA, CDR2 SQIVND (reference sequence). Deletions cut 5 bases from V and 4 bases from J, with 17 bases between. CDR3 in DNA: TGTGCCAGTAGTCCCCACCTACAGTGGGGCACTGAAGCTTTCTTT. It translates to CASSPHLQWGTEAFF.

This clone appeared a single time. The chain links TRBV5-4 to TRBJ2-2; 9 bases are a match to TRBD2. The CDR3 is 16 amino acids. Germline CDR1 is SGHNT and CDR2 is YYREEE (reference sequence). The V and J ends lost 2 bases and 5 bases, in that order; junction bases with no gene match: 7. DNA of the CDR3: TGTGCCAGCAGCTTCCTTAGCGGGAGACGAACCGGGGAGCTGTTTTTT. It codes for CASSFLSGRRTGELFF.

This chain joins TRBV7-2 and TRBJ2-5, with D possibly being TRBD1 or TRBD2 (6 bases each). The CDR3 contains 17 residues. The V and J ends lost 5 bases and 5 bases respectively, with 24 bases between them. Germline-derived CDR1 and CDR2 are SGHTA and FQGNSA. The CDR3 DNA sequence: TGTGCCAGCAGCCAATCAGGGGCTAGCGTTATGGGGGAGACCCAGTACTTC. As protein: CASSQSGASVMGETQYF.

The chain couples TRBV4-2 to TRBJ1-2; D is undetermined. Trimming cost V 0 bases and J 5 bases, with 10 bases left between them. The CDR3 sequence is 14 residues long. CDR1 is LGHNA and CDR2 is YNFKEQ in the germline V gene. The CDR3 loop reads CASSQDIGAYGYTF. CDR3 sequence (DNA): TGTGCCAGCAGCCAAGATATAGGCGCTTATGGCTACACCTTC.

This chain connects TRBV4-1 to TRBJ2-3, with TRBD2 as a possible D gene (6 bases). This CDR3 comprises 19 residues. The V end lost 0 bases, the J end lost 0 bases, and 19 bases lay between the germline ends. Germline V gene lookup returns CDR1 MGHRA and CDR2 YSYEKL. CDR3 DNA sequence: TGCGCCAGCAGCCAAGACGAGGGCGGGAATATTGCTAGCACAGATACGCAGTATTTT. This sequence encodes CASSQDEGGNIASTDTQYF.

The chain carries TRBV5-1 and TRBJ2-3; no clear D gene. The CDR3 has 13 residues. The V and J ends lost 0 bases and 2 bases respectively, with 4 bases between them. CDR1 SGHRS and CDR2 YFSETQ come from the germline V gene. The CDR3 loop reads CASSLDLTDTQYF. The CDR3 coding sequence is TGCGCCAGCAGCTTGGACCTCACAGATACGCAGTATTTT.

The chain employs TRBV10-3 and TRBJ2-1; 12 nucleotides line up with TRBD1. V lost 3 bases, J lost 9 bases, and 6 bases stayed unmatched. Germline V gene lookup returns CDR1 ENHRY and CDR2 SYGVKD. The CDR3 contains 15 residues. The CDR3, as DNA: TGTGCCATCAGTGATCCGGGACAGGGGGCGCCTGAGCAGTTCTTC. This translates into CAISDPGQGAPEQFF.

Written as DNA, the CDR3 is TGTGCCAGCAGTTATCAACCTACTCCCGCACCCCAGCATTTT. Its translation: CASSYQPTPAPQHF. The J gene is TRBJ1-5, the V gene TRBV6-5; D gene unclear. The CDR3 consists of 14 residues. Looked up from germline, CDR1 is MNHEY and CDR2 is SVGAGI. Trimming pared 3 bases from V and 10 bases from J, leaving 16 bases between.

About this clone itself: A junction boundary mismatches the germline segment, possibly from a read error. V usage is TRBV5-6 and J usage is TRBJ2-5, with 8 positions matching TRBD2. CDR1 and CDR2 from the germline V gene are SGHDT and YYEEEE. The CDR3 loop spans 11 amino acids. CDR3 region: CASSFPGLGHF. CDR3 coding DNA: TGTGCCAGCAGCTTCCCGGGACTAGGGCACTTC.

V is TRBV19 and J is TRBJ1-3; 10 nucleotides match TRBD1. Germline CDR1 and CDR2: LNHDA and SQIVND (reference sequence). V lost 3 bases, J lost 6 bases, and 17 bases stayed unmatched. CDR3 length: 19 amino acids. Written as DNA, the CDR3 is TGTGCCAGTAGTATCTTCGTCCTTTCCGGGACAGGGGAGGCAAACACCATATATTTT. This gives the protein CASSIFVLSGTGEANTIYF.

This clone was observed a single time. V usage is TRBV7-9 and J usage is TRBJ2-5; the match to TRBD2 covers 7 bases. This CDR3 comprises 16 residues. V lost 5 bases and J lost 1; bases outside the gene matches: 10. Germline-derived CDR1 and CDR2 are SEHNR and FQNEAQ (reference sequence). The CDR3 coding sequence is TGTGCCAGCAGCCCTGGACTAGGTGTCGGCCAAGAGACCCAGTACTTC. Protein: CASSPGLGVGQETQYF. The full variable domain, rest sourced from reference TRBV7-9 and TRBJ2-5, is DTGVSQNPRHKITKRGQNVTFRCDPISEHNRLYWYRQTLGQGPEFLTYFQNEAQLEKSRLLSDRFSAERPKGSFSTLEIQRTEQGDSAMYLCASSPGLGVGQETQYFGPGTRLLVL.

The chain joins TRBV30 to TRBJ2-2; D call uncertain. The germline gives CDR1 GTSNPN, CDR2 SVGIG (reference sequence). V lost 2 bases to trimming and J lost 3 bases, with 7 bases between them. This CDR3 region has 13 residues. CDR3 bases: TGTGCCTGGAGTTTGAGATACACCGGGGAGCTGTTTTTT. Residues: CAWSLRYTGELFF.

The gene calls are TRBV18 and TRBJ2-3; 7 bases match TRBD2. There are 16 residues in the CDR3. Germline V CDR1 and CDR2: KGHSH, LQKENI. Trimming cost V 0 bases and J 2 bases; bases outside gene matches: 5. CDR3 DNA sequence: TGTGCCAGCTCACCACCAATTAGCGGGCTCACAGATACGCAGTATTTT. This codes for CASSPPISGLTDTQYF.

This clone was counted once. This chain links TRBV2 with TRBJ2-1, with 14 bases aligning to TRBD2. Germline CDR1 and CDR2: SNHLY and FYNNEI. The CDR3 is made up of 17 amino acids. V gave up 10 bases and J gave up 3 bases; unmatched junction bases: 11. The CDR3 DNA is TGTGCCACAGGCATTGGACTAGCGGGAGGTAGCTACAATGAGCAGTTCTTC. It specifies CATGIGLAGGSYNEQFF.

The chain recombines TRBV7-6 with TRBJ1-1; D ambiguous. The CDR3 has 16 residues. Trimming left V 1 base short and J 4 bases short, with 16 bases between. Germline V gives CDR1 SGHVS, CDR2 FNYEAQ. The chain's CDR3 is CASSLVPGARSTEAFF. The CDR3 coding sequence is TGTGCCAGCAGCTTAGTACCGGGAGCGCGCTCCACTGAAGCTTTCTTT.

This rearrangement joins TRBV5-4 to TRBJ1-2, with TRBD1 matching over 12 bases. This CDR3 is built from 15 residues. J gave up 11 bases and V 1 base, and 9 bases lay outside the gene matches. CDR1 and CDR2 (germline): SGHNT, YYREEE (reference sequence). CDR3: CASSLLGQGALGYTF. In DNA, the CDR3 is TGTGCCAGCAGCTTGTTGGGACAGGGGGCCCTGGGTTACACCTTC.

This CDR3 is CASSLGRATNTQYF. The CDR3 bases are TGTGCCAGCAGCTTGGGACGGGCCACGAATACGCAGTATTTT. This sequence joins TRBV11-3 and TRBJ2-3; D tentatively reads TRBD1 or TRBD2 (5 bases each). Germline-derived CDR1 and CDR2 are SGHNT and YENEEA. V lost 3 bases and J lost 7, with 14 bases in between. The CDR3 loop spans 14 amino acids.

CDR3: CASSASGGNTEAFF. CDR3 nucleotides: TGCGCCAGCAGCGCCTCAGGGGGGAACACTGAAGCTTTCTTT. The rearrangement links TRBV5-1 to TRBJ1-1; 7 bases agree with TRBD1. The CDR3 loop spans 14 amino acids. CDR1 and CDR2 from the germline V gene are SGHRS and YFSETQ. V dropped 4 bases and J dropped 1; count of bases not matched to a gene: 4.